This T cell receptor (beta chain) emerged from a study of blood T cell repertoires in COVID-19. The authors' processing: Researchers report that nucleated cell counts were estimated from reference gene primer amplification. The repertoire was sequenced with immunoSEQ multiplex PCR; TCRdb's copy has only in-frame clones and lacks some. V, J and clone size are taken as reported in that table, and D and trimming were inferred from the DNA itself. The sample contains around 270,000 clones, 80% to 90% of which appear only once. Per germline, CDR1 SGHDT and CDR2 YYEEEE. The CDR3 contains 15 residues. Trimming pared 2 bases from V and 11 bases from J, leaving 19 bases between.

The chain joins TRBV5-6 to TRBJ1-4, with a weak D call TRBD1 (6 bases). The sequenced sample was peripheral blood. The sequence came from a man between 40 and 49 years old with acute or convalescent COVID-19. The DNA of the CDR3 is TGTGCCAGCAGCTTAACTTTACAGGGATCGCGGAAACTGTTTTTT. It codes for CASSLTLQGSRKLFF.